This T cell receptor (beta chain) is from a study of T cell repertoires in cytomegalovirus infection. Study summary: Selection of CMV epitopes for the study included recently identified HLA-C-restricted and well-studied HLA-B-restricted ones. It can be stated that public TCR beta signatures indicated CMV infection as well as a matching HLA type. Study observations and caveats: CMV-specific HLA-C-restricted TCR beta clonotypes dominated the ex vivo response. Summed frequency of public TCR beta families distinguished CMV carriers with the relevant HLA.

TCRdb re-derived calls from the reads in MiXCR, one entry per CDR3 protein. The sample carries approximately 910,000 distinct CDR3 sequences, approximately 30% recorded once. This clonotype was detected ten times or more. Its antigen is not identified. The specimen was cultured CD8+ T cells from PBMCs, collected from culture after CMV antigen stimulation. The sequence came from a human donor in good health (CMV status not recorded). Some clones in this sample may be carry-over from other donors' samples.

In nucleotides, the CDR3 is TGTGCCAGCAGCTTAGTTGGGGGCACTAACAATGAGCAGTTCTTC. Amino acids: CASSLVGGTNNEQFF. The rearrangement links TRBV7-8 to TRBJ2-1; D is possibly TRBD1 (6 bases). This CDR3 spans 15 amino acids. Germline assignment: CDR1 SGHVS and CDR2 FQNEAQ. V lost 1 base to trimming and J lost 5 bases, with 12 bases between them.